This T cell receptor beta chain is from a study of human T cells and chemical hapten exposure. TCRdb used MiXCR to reprocess the RACE reads, holding one entry per CDR3 protein. The data show 28,000 or so distinct CDR3 sequences, 5.8% seen once. This clonotype occurred many times. Time point here: patch test 3, about 24 weeks after DPC sensitization. Treatment meaning: therapeutic diphenylcyclopropenone sensitization with weekly scalp DPC. The CDR3 runs to 12 residues. From germline, CDR1 is SGHVS and CDR2 FNYEAQ. V was trimmed by 5 bases and J by 6 bases, leaving 11 bases between them. The chain uses TRBV7-6 and TRBJ2-7, with D tentatively TRBD2 (6 bases). The receptor's source is a man aged 25 to 40 with alopecia areata. Some clones in this sample may be carry-over from other donors' samples. Sequenced here: whole blood, sampled in connection with sensitization to the hapten diphenylcyclopropenone (DPC). This CDR3 reads CASSLSGLEQYF. In DNA, the CDR3 is TGTGCCAGCAGCCTCTCGGGACTCGAGCAGTACTTC. Using reference TRBV7-6 and TRBJ2-7 for the parts outside the CDR3, the full variable domain is GAGVSQSPRYKVTKRGQDVALRCDPISGHVSLYWYRQALGQGPEFLTYFNYEAQQDKSGLPNDRFSAERPEGSISTLTIQRTEQRDSAMYRCASSLSGLEQYFGPGTRLTVT.